A selection of T cell receptor beta chains follows, all from one sample in a study of cytomegalovirus exposure and HLA in healthy donors. Here immunoSEQ multiplex PCR was the method, and the copy in TCRdb shows in-frame clones only, minus some. Of about 150,000 clones in the sample, approximately 80% were seen once. Sequencing was done on a sample of PBMCs. These receptors were taken from a woman aged 40 to 55 in good health and CMV-seropositive. Each CDR3 is given without its conserved first and last residue. Clone size is stated in some rows and not others, as once, few, many or a class when expanded.

j_call clone_size v_call cdr3_aa
TRBJ2-5 . TRBV10-3 AISEGRYQETQY
TRBJ2-5 . TRBV20-1 SANSQETQY
TRBJ2-7 . TRBV11-2 ASSPVDSYEQY
TRBJ2-3 . TRBV5-5 ASSVLGGNTDTQY
TRBJ2-7 . TRBV28 ASIQGGGYEQY
TRBJ2-1 . TRBV18 ASSPSPSGDFLNEQF
TRBJ1-1 . TRBV9 ASSDRGNTEAF
TRBJ1-6 . TRBV7-2 ASSLKTGNSPLH
TRBJ2-3 . TRBV2 ASTGLAGGTDTQY
TRBJ2-3 . TRBV7-2 ASSLVTSQLSTDTQY
TRBJ2-7 . TRBV5-5 ASSYRDSSYEQY
TRBJ2-1 . TRBV6-1 ASRVAGGYNEQF
TRBJ2-5 . TRBV11-2 ASSLVAGDRTQY
TRBJ2-2 . TRBV28 ASRARSTGSGELF
TRBJ2-7 . TRBV18 ASSQEPGANYEQY
TRBJ2-5 . TRBV18 ASSPGLAIGEETQY
TRBJ2-2 once TRBV6-6 ASRPGTSGGLGELF
TRBJ2-7 . TRBV5-5 ASSSIISPEQY
TRBJ2-2 . TRBV4-3 ASSHRYRDRGELF
TRBJ2-2 once TRBV7-6 ASSFYGSGTGELF
TRBJ1-3 few TRBV6-6 ASSPRGPTGNTIY
TRBJ1-3 . TRBV28 ASSEHNSGNTIY
TRBJ2-2 . TRBV5-1 ASSPAGLPNTGELF
TRBJ1-6 . TRBV4-1 ASSQEGSSYNSPLH
TRBJ1-6 few TRBV7-9 ASSLAQGNSPLH
TRBJ2-1 . TRBV27 ASRPRDRVYNEQF
TRBJ2-2 . TRBV19 ASSRLEQNTGELF
TRBJ2-5 . TRBV4-2 ATLAGGETQY
TRBJ2-1 . TRBV5-6 ASSSRRQHLYNEQF
TRBJ1-2 . TRBV5-6 ASSRDRNGYT
TRBJ2-7 once TRBV7-9 ASSLYEGDNYEQY
TRBJ2-1 . TRBV6-5 ASSYTSSGGYNEQF
TRBJ2-7 . TRBV7-3 ASSQGTGAEQY
TRBJ1-2 . TRBV10-3 AIRQDRGYT
TRBJ2-1 once TRBV9 ASSPQREGPSEQF